This TCR beta chain derives from a study of CD8 T cells in ankylosing spondylitis. This CDR3 has 17 amino acids. The germline gives CDR1 MGHRA, CDR2 YSYEKL. The V end lost 1 base, the J end lost 0 bases, and 14 bases lay between the germline ends. TCRdb re-analysed the 5' RACE reads in MiXCR, keeping a single row per CDR3 protein. The sample gives a few hundred thousand distinct CDR3 sequences, 20% to 25% of which show up once; about an eighth is in the top ten. Findings of the study overall: Significant enrichment of disease-linked clones was reportedly seen in matched ankylosing spondylitis synovial fluid. Relatively rare in peripheral blood, disease-linked clones were also CD8+.

On this clonotype: No antigen is known for it.

The sequence derives from a male donor with ankylosing spondylitis or in good health (not recorded which). The source material was blood, either unsorted or a sorted T cell fraction (not recorded which). The gene calls are TRBV4-1 and TRBJ2-3; a possible D gene is TRBD1 (6 bases). CDR3 sequence reads: CASSQGQGSSSTDTQYF. The CDR3 coding sequence is TGCGCCAGCAGCCAAGGGCAGGGGAGTTCTAGCACAGATACGCAGTATTTT.